The 18 T cell receptor beta chains below all came from one sample that was sequenced in a study of blood T cell repertoires in COVID-19. Repertoires were generated with immunoSEQ multiplex PCR, while TCRdb's copy carries only in-frame clones and drops some. The sample gives more than 15,000 clones, around 89% of which show up once; approximately 7.6% is in the top ten. The sample was peripheral blood. These receptors originate from an older woman with active COVID-19.

The J gene is TRBJ2-7, the V gene TRBV27, with 8 bases matching TRBD2. V shed 7 bases, J shed 0 bases, and the junction held 5 bases outside the gene matches. Germline V lookup: CDR1 MNHEY, CDR2 SMNVEV (reference sequence). This CDR3 is built from 14 residues. CDR3 sequence: CASTRRGDSYEQYF. In nucleotides, the CDR3 is TGTGCCAGCACAAGGCGGGGGGACTCCTACGAGCAGTACTTC.

The chain is built from TRBV7-3 and TRBJ2-1; D remains unclear. Germline V CDR1 and CDR2: SGHTA, FQGTGA. The CDR3 consists of 14 residues. V lost 5 bases to trimming and J lost 5 bases, with 13 bases between them. CDR3 residues: CASSPRRLDNEQFF. CDR3 nucleotides: TGTGCCAGCAGCCCCCGCAGGCTGGACAATGAGCAGTTCTTC.

In its sample, this clone was seen once. The chain combines TRBV12-3 or TRBV12-4 with TRBJ2-7, with D possibly TRBD2 on 6 matching bases. The ends were cut back, 3 bases at V and 2 bases at J, with 8 bases in the middle. This CDR3 is built from 13 residues. CDR3 sequence (DNA): TGTGCCAGCAGTTTTCGGGGGACCTACGAGCAGTACTTC. Protein sequence: CASSFRGTYEQYF.

The V and J genes are TRBV5-4 and TRBJ2-5, with 14 bases fitting TRBD2. The ends lost 0 bases at V and 1 base at J; junction bases unmatched: 2. CDR1 is SGHNT, CDR2 YYREEE, per germline (reference sequence). The CDR3 is 17 amino acids. DNA for the CDR3: TGTGCCAGCAGCTTGGGGGGACTAGCGGGGGCCCAAGAGACCCAGTACTTC. Protein: CASSLGGLAGAQETQYF.

This chain uses TRBV10-3 with TRBJ1-2, with TRBD1 as a possible D gene (5 bases). The germline gives CDR1 ENHRY, CDR2 SYGVKD. The CDR3 sequence is 14 residues long. V dropped 4 bases and J dropped 4 bases, with 13 bases sitting between them. The CDR3 sequence: CAISGEGRSYGYTF. In DNA, the CDR3 is TGTGCCATCAGTGGGGAGGGACGGAGCTATGGCTACACCTTC.

The genes are TRBV5-1 and TRBJ1-1; 7 bases map to TRBD1. From germline, CDR1 is SGHRS and CDR2 YFSETQ. V was pared by 4 bases and J by 1 base, with 10 bases of the junction left unmatched. CDR3 length equals 16 residues. The DNA of the CDR3 is TGCGCCAGCAGCCAAAGACAGGGCCCCCCGAACACTGAAGCTTTCTTT. The encoded protein is CASSQRQGPPNTEAFF.

This clone was counted a single time. V gene TRBV5-1 combines with J gene TRBJ2-5, with 7 bases lining up with TRBD2. J gave up 5 bases and V 0 bases, and 7 bases lay outside the gene matches. The germline V gene has CDR1 SGHRS and CDR2 YFSETQ. The CDR3 runs 15 residues. CDR3 bases: TGCGCCAGCAGCTTGGCGCCAGCGGGGAAGGAGACCCAGTACTTC. Translation: CASSLAPAGKETQYF.

The sample holds one count of this clone. This chain connects TRBV2 to TRBJ1-5; 10 bases fit TRBD1. The CDR3 contains 14 residues. V shed 4 bases and J 4 bases; nucleotides not matched to a gene: 1. Germline CDR1 reads SNHLY; CDR2 reads FYNNEI. CDR3 sequence: CASSADRGNQPQHF. Written as DNA, the CDR3 is TGTGCCAGCAGTGCGGACAGGGGGAATCAGCCCCAGCATTTT.

The CDR3 region is CASSLGAGTGDGYTF. The CDR3 DNA reads as TGTGCCAGCAGCTTAGGCGCGGGGACAGGGGATGGCTACACCTTC. The V call is TRBV7-9, the J call TRBJ1-2; 10 bases are shared with TRBD1. Germline CDR1 is SEHNR and CDR2 is FQNEAQ (reference sequence). CDR3 length: 15 residues. V was clipped by 1 base and J by 6 bases; unmatched bases: 5.

The rearrangement links TRBV14 to TRBJ1-2, with D tentatively TRBD1 (5 bases). Germline loops: CDR1 SGHDN, CDR2 FVKESK. V lost 1 base and J lost 8, with 14 bases in between. The CDR3 covers 14 residues. CDR3 protein: CASSQGGVDGGYTF. As DNA, the CDR3 is TGTGCCAGCAGCCAAGGGGGCGTCGATGGCGGCTACACCTTC.

V usage is TRBV5-1 and J usage is TRBJ1-5, with D unclear. Trimming removed 4 bases from V and 4 bases from J, with 15 bases in between. CDR3 length: 15 residues. Germline V gene data show CDR1 as SGHRS and CDR2 as YFSETQ. DNA of the CDR3: TGCGCCAGCAGCGAGGGCCCTATCGGGAATCAGCCCCAGCATTTT. Protein product: CASSEGPIGNQPQHF.

V usage is TRBV7-2 and J usage is TRBJ1-2, with D possibly TRBD1 on 5 matching bases. V was shortened by 3 bases and J by 5 bases, with 10 bases between the two germline ends. Germline V gives CDR1 SGHTA, CDR2 FQGNSA. The CDR3 sequence is 13 residues long. The CDR3 protein is CASSFGGAYGYTF. CDR3 bases: TGTGCCAGCAGCTTTGGTGGGGCGTATGGCTACACCTTC.

The table lists this clone with a count of one. This chain links TRBV19 with TRBJ2-7, with D tentatively TRBD2 (5 bases). Germline CDR1 is LNHDA and CDR2 is SQIVND (reference sequence). The V and J ends lost 4 bases and 0 bases respectively, with 10 bases between them. The CDR3 extends over 14 amino acids. The CDR3 nucleotides read TGTGCCAGTAGTACCTCGGCGGGCTCCTACGAGCAGTACTTC. Protein: CASSTSAGSYEQYF.

V gene TRBV5-4 combines with J gene TRBJ2-5; a possible D gene is TRBD1 (6 bases). The CDR3 length is 15 residues. V was cut by 2 bases and J by 3 bases, with 14 bases left in between. Germline V CDR1 and CDR2: SGHNT, YYREEE (reference sequence). CDR3 residues: CASSLGTKDKETQYF. CDR3 DNA: TGTGCCAGCAGCTTAGGGACAAAGGATAAAGAGACCCAGTACTTC.

The J gene is TRBJ1-1, the V gene TRBV5-1, with 7 bases fitting TRBD1. The germline CDR1 and CDR2 sequences are SGHRS and YFSETQ. The V and J ends lost 4 bases and 11 bases, in that order; junction bases with no gene match: 14. The CDR3 totals 14 residues. The CDR3: CASSPLEGDRGAFF. CDR3 sequence (DNA): TGCGCCAGCAGCCCCCTTGAGGGGGACAGAGGGGCTTTCTTT.

The chain carries TRBV9 and TRBJ2-3; 8 bases agree with TRBD1. The CDR3 totals 14 residues. Germline-derived CDR1 and CDR2 are SGDLS and YYNGEE. Trimming removed 2 bases from V and 4 bases from J; junction bases left unmatched: 3. CDR3 coding DNA: TGTGCCAGCAGCGTCGTGGGACAGGCAGATACGCAGTATTTT. Translated, it gives CASSVVGQADTQYF.

The V and J genes are TRBV12-3 or TRBV12-4 and TRBJ2-3; 7 bases match TRBD1. The ends lost 6 bases at V and 11 bases at J; junction bases unmatched: 11. The CDR3 is made up of 13 amino acids. CDR3 in amino acids: CASSDTGATLQYF. In DNA form, the CDR3 reads TGTGCCAGCAGCGATACAGGGGCTACCCTGCAGTATTTT.

This clone showed up just once. The genes are TRBV18 and TRBJ1-2, with no clear D. V was pared by 6 bases and J by 3 bases, with 20 bases between. Germline values: CDR1 KGHSH, CDR2 LQKENI. There are 16 residues in the CDR3. CDR3 residues: CASSPNPQPTHYGYTF. In nucleotides, the CDR3 is TGTGCCAGCTCCCCAAACCCGCAGCCGACTCACTATGGCTACACCTTC.